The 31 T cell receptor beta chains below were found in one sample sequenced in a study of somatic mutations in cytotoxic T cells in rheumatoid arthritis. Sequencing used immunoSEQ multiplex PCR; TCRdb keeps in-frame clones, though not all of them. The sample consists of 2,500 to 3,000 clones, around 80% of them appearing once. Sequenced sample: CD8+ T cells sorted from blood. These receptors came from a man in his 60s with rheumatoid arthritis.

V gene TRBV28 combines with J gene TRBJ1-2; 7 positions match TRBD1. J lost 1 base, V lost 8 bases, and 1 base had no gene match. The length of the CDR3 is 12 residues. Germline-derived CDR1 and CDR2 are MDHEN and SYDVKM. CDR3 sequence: CASGTVNYGYTF. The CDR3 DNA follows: TGTGCCAGCGGGACAGTTAACTATGGCTACACCTTC.

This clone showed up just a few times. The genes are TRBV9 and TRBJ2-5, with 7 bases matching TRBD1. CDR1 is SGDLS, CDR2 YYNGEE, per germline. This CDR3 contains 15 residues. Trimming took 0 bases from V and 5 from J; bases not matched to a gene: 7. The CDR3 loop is CASSVDYRGDETQYF. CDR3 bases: TGTGCCAGCAGCGTAGATTACAGGGGCGACGAGACCCAGTACTTC.

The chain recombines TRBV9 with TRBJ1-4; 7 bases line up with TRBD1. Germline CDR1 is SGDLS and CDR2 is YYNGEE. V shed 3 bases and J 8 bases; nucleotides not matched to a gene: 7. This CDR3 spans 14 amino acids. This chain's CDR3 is CASSGSGGIEKLFF. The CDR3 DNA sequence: TGTGCCAGCAGCGGTTCAGGGGGGATCGAAAAACTGTTTTTT.

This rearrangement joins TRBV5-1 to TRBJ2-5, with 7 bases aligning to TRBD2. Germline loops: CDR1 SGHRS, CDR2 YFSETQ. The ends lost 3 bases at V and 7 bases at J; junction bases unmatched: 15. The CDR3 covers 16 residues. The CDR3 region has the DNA TGCGCCAGCAGCTCCCGGGCGGGGGACCCAAGAGGGACCCAGTACTTC. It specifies CASSSRAGDPRGTQYF.

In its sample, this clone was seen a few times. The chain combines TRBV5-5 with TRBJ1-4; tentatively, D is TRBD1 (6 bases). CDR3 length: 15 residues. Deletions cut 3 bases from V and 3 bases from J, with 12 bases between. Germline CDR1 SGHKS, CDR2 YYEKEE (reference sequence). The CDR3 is CASSSEDSSNEKLFF. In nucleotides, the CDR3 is TGTGCCAGCAGCTCGGAGGACAGTTCTAATGAAAAACTGTTTTTT.

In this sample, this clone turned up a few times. The CDR3 loop reads CAWSVGTSGSKYNEQFF. CDR3 coding DNA: TGTGCCTGGAGTGTAGGGACTAGCGGGAGTAAGTACAATGAGCAGTTCTTC. This chain connects TRBV30 to TRBJ2-1; TRBD2 aligns across 14 bases. Germline CDR1 GTSNPN, CDR2 SVGIG (reference sequence). With V trimmed by 0 bases and J by 4 bases, 5 bases remained unmatched. The CDR3 spans 17 residues.

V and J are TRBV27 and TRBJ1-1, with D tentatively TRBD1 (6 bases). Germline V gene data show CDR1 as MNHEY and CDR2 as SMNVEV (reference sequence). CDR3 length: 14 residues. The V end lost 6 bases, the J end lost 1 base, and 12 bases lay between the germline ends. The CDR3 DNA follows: TGTGCCAGCAGCCGCGGGGGGGCGAACACTGAAGCTTTCTTT. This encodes CASSRGGANTEAFF.

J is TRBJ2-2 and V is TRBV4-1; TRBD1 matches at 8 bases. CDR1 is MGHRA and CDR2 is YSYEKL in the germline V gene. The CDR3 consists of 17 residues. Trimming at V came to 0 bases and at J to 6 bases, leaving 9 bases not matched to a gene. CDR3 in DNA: TGCGCCAGCAGCCAAGATTGGTCAGGGGGCGCCTCCGGGGAGCTGTTTTTT. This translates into CASSQDWSGGASGELFF.

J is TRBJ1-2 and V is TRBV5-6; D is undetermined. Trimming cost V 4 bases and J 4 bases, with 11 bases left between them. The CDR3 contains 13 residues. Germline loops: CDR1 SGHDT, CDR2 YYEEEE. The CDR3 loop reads CASSRPYGYGYTF. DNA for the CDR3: TGTGCCAGCAGCCGCCCTTACGGCTATGGCTACACCTTC.

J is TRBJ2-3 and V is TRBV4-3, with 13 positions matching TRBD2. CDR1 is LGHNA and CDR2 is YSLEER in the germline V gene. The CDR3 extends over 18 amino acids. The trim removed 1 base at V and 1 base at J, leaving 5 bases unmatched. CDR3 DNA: TGCGCCAGCAGCCAAGGAGGACTAGCGGGGGCCGGCACAGATACGCAGTATTTT. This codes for CASSQGGLAGAGTDTQYF.

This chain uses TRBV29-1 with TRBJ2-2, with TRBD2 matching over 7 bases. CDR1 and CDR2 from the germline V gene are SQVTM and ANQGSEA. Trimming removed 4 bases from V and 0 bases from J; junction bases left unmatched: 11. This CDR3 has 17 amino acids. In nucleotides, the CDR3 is TGCAGCGTTGGATTTCCTAGCGGCACTGCGAACACCGGGGAGCTGTTTTTT. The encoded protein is CSVGFPSGTANTGELFF.

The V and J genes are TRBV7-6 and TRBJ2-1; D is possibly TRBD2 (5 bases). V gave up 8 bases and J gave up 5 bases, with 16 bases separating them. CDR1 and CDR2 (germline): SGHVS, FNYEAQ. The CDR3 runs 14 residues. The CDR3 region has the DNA TGTGCCAGCTCTTGGGCGGGCGGAGACAATGAGCAGTTCTTC. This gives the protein CASSWAGGDNEQFF.

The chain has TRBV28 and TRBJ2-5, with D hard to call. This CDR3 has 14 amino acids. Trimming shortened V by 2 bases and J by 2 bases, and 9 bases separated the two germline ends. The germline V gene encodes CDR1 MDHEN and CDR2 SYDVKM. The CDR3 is CASSLISVQETQYF. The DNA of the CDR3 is TGTGCCAGCAGTTTAATCTCGGTGCAAGAGACCCAGTACTTC.

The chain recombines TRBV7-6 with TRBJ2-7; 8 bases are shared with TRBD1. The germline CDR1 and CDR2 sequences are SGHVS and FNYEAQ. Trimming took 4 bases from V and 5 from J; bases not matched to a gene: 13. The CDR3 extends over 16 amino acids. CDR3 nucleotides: TGTGCCAGCAGCTCTCCTCCGCGGACAGGGTACGACGAGCAGTACTTC. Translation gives CASSSPPRTGYDEQYF. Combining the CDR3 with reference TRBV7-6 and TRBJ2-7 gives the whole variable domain GAGVSQSPRYKVTKRGQDVALRCDPISGHVSLYWYRQALGQGPEFLTYFNYEAQQDKSGLPNDRFSAERPEGSISTLTIQRTEQRDSAMYRCASSSPPRTGYDEQYFGPGTRLTVT.

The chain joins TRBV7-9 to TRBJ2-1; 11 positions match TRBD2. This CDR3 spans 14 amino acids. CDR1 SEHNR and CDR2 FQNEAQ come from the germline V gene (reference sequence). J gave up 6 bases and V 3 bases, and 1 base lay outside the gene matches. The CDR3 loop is CASSFLAGGNEQFF. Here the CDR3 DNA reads TGTGCCAGCAGCTTCCTAGCGGGGGGCAATGAGCAGTTCTTC.

Written as DNA, the CDR3 is TGTGCCAGCAGCTTGGCCAGCTACGAGCAGTACTTC. It specifies CASSLASYEQYF. This chain connects TRBV9 to TRBJ2-7, with D unclear. Germline lookup yields CDR1 SGDLS and CDR2 YYNGEE. CDR3 length equals 12 residues. V shed 4 bases and J shed 3 bases, with 8 bases lying between them.

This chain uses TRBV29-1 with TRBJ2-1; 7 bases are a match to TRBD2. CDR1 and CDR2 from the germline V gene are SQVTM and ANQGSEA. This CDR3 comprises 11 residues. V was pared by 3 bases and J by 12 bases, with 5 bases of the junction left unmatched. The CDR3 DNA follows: TGCAGCGTTGAGCGCCCGGGGGGGCAGTTCTTC. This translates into CSVERPGGQFF.

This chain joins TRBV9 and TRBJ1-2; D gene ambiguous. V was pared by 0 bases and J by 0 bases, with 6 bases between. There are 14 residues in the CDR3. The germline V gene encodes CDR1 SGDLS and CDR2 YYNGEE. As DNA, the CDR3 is TGTGCCAGCAGCGTAGGTGGAGCTAACTATGGCTACACCTTC. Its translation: CASSVGGANYGYTF.

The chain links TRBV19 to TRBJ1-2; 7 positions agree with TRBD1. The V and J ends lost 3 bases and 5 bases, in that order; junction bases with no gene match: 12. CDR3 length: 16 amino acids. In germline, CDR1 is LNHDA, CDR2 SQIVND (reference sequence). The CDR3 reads CASSMEWTGGLYGYTF. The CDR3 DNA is TGTGCCAGTAGTATGGAGTGGACAGGAGGCTTATATGGCTACACCTTC.

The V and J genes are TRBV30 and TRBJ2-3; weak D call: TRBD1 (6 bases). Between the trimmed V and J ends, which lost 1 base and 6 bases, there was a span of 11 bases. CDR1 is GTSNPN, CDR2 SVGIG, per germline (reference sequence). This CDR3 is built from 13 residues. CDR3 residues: CAWSEGVKDTQYF. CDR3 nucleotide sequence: TGTGCCTGGAGTGAGGGGGTAAAGGATACGCAGTATTTT.

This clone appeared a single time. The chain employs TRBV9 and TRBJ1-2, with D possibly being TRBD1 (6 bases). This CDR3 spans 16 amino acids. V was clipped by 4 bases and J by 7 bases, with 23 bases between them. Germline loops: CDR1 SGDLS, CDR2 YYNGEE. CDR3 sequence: CASSSTGGGKKGGYTF. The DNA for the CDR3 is TGTGCCAGCAGCTCTACCGGGGGGGGCAAGAAGGGTGGCTACACCTTC.

The CDR3 reads CASSGGTAYNEQFF. In DNA, the CDR3 is TGTGCCAGCAGCGGGGGGACTGCCTACAATGAGCAGTTCTTC. J is TRBJ2-1 and V is TRBV9; D is possibly TRBD2 (6 bases). CDR1 and CDR2 (germline): SGDLS, YYNGEE. This CDR3 region has 14 residues. The V gene lost 3 bases and the J gene lost 2 bases, with 9 bases spanning the gap.

The CDR3 bases are TGTGCCAGCGAACGGGGACAGGGCAATGAGCAGTTCTTC. This gives the protein CASERGQGNEQFF. The chain has TRBV9 and TRBJ2-1, with 9 bases identical to TRBD1. This CDR3 comprises 13 residues. Per the germline V gene, CDR1 is SGDLS and CDR2 is YYNGEE. The J segment lost 6 bases and the V segment lost 7 bases, leaving 5 bases of the junction unmatched.

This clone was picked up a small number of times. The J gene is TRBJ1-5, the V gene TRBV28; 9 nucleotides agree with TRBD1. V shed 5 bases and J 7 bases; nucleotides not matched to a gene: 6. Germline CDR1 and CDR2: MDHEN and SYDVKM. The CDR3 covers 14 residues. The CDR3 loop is CASSPRQGVQPQHF. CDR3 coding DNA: TGTGCCAGCAGTCCACGACAGGGGGTCCAGCCCCAGCATTTT.

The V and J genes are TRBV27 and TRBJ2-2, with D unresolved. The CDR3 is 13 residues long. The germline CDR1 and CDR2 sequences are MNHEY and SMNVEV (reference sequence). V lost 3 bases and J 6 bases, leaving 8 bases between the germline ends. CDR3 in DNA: TGTGCCAGCAGTTTTGTTGGGCCCGGGGAGCTGTTTTTT. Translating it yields CASSFVGPGELFF.

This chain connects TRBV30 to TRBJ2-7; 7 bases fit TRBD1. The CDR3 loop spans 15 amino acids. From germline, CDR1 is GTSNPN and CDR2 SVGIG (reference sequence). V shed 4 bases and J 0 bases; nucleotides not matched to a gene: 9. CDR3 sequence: CAWTQPTGISYEQYF. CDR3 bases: TGTGCCTGGACCCAACCGACAGGGATCTCCTACGAGCAGTACTTC.

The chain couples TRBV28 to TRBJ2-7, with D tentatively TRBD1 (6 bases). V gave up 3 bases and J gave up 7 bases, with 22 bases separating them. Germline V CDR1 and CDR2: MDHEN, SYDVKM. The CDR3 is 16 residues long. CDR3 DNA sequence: TGTGCCAGCAGTTTTGAGGTTCAAGGGGGTAGGGAGGAGCAGTACTTC. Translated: CASSFEVQGGREEQYF.

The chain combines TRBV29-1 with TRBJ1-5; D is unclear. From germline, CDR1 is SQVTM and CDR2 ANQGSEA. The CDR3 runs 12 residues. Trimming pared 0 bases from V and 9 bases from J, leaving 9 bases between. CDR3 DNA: TGCAGCGTTGAAGATACTGGTGGGCCCCAGCATTTT. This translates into CSVEDTGGPQHF.

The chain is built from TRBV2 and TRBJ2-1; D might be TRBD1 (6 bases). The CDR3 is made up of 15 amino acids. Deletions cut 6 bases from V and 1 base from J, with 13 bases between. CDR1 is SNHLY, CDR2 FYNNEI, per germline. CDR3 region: CASSLTGPSYNEQFF. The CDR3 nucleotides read TGTGCCAGCAGCTTAACAGGGCCGTCCTACAATGAGCAGTTCTTC.

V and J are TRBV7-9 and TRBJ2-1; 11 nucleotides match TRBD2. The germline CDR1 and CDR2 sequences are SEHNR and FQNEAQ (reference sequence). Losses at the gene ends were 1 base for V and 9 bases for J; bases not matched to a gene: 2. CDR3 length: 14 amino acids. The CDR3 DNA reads TGTGCCAGCAGCTTAGGACTAGCGGGGAGTGAGCAGTTCTTC. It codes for CASSLGLAGSEQFF.

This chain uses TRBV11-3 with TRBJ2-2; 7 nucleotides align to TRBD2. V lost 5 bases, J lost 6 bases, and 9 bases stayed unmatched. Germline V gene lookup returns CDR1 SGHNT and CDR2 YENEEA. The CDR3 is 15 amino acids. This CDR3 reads CASSPLAALPGELFF. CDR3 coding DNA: TGTGCCAGCAGCCCCCTAGCGGCTCTACCCGGGGAGCTGTTTTTT. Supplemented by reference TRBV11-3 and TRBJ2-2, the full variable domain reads EAGVVQSPRYKIIEKKQPVAFWCNPISGHNTLYWYLQNLGQGPELLIRYENEEAVDDSQLPKDRFSAERLKGVDSTLKIQPAELGDSAVYLCASSPLAALPGELFFGEGSRLTVL.